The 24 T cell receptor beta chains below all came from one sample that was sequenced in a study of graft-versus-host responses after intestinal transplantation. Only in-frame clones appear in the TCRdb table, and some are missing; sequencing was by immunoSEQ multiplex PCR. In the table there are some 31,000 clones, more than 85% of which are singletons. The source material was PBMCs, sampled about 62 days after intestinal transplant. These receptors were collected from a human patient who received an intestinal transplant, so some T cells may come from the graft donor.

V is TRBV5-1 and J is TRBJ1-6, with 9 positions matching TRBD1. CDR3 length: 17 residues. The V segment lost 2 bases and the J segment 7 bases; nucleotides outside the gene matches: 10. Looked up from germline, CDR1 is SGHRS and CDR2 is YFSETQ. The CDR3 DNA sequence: TGCGCCAGCAGCTTCGGGACAGGGTATTTCGGGAATTCACCCCTCCACTTT. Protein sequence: CASSFGTGYFGNSPLHF. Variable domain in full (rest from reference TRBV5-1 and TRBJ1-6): KAGVTQTPRYLIKTRGQQVTLSCSPISGHRSVSWYQQTPGQGLQFLFEYFSETQRNKGNFPGRFSGRQFSNSRSEMNVSTLELGDSALYLCASSFGTGYFGNSPLHFGNGTRLTVT.

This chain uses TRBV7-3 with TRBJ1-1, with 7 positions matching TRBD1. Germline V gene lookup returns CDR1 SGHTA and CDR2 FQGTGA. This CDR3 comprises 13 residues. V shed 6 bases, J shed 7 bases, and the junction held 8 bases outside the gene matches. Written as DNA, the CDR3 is TGTGCCAGCAGTTACGGGACAGAAAATGAAGCTTTCTTT. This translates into CASSYGTENEAFF.

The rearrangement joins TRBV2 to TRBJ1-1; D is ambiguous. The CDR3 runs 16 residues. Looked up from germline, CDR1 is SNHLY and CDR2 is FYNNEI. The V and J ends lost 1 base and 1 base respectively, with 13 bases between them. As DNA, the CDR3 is TGTGCCAGCAGTGAAGGGACGGGCGGCTGGAACACTGAAGCTTTCTTT. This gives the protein CASSEGTGGWNTEAFF.

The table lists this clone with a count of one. CDR3 protein: CASSLAADYEQYF. CDR3 sequence (DNA): TGTGCCAGCAGCTTAGCTGCAGACTACGAGCAGTACTTC. The chain joins TRBV11-2 to TRBJ2-7; no firm D call. The germline CDR1 and CDR2 sequences are SGHAT and FQNNGV. The CDR3 consists of 13 residues. V was cut by 1 base and J by 3 bases, with 7 bases left in between.

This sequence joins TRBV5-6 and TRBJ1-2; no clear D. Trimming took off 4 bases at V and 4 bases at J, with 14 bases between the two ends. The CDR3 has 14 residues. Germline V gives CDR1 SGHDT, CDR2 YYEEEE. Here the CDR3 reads CASSGVSSSYGYTF. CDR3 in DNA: TGTGCCAGCAGCGGCGTATCATCCTCCTATGGCTACACCTTC.

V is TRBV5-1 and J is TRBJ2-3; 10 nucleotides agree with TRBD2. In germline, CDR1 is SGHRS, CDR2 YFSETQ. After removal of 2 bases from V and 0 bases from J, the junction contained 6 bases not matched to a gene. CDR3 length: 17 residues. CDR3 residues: CASSLAGGRLSTDTQYF. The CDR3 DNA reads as TGCGCCAGCAGCTTAGCGGGAGGGAGGTTAAGCACAGATACGCAGTATTTT. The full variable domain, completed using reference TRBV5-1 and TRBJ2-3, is KAGVTQTPRYLIKTRGQQVTLSCSPISGHRSVSWYQQTPGQGLQFLFEYFSETQRNKGNFPGRFSGRQFSNSRSEMNVSTLELGDSALYLCASSLAGGRLSTDTQYFGPGTRLTVL.

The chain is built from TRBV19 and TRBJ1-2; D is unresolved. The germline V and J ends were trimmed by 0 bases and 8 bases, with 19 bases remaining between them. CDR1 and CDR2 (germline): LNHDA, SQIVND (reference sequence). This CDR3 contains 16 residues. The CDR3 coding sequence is TGTGCCAGTAGTATAGATCTTGTAGGCTTGTCGTACGGCTACACCTTC. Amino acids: CASSIDLVGLSYGYTF. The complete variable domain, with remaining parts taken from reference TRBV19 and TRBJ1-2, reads DGGITQSPKYLFRKEGQNVTLSCEQNLNHDAMYWYRQDPGQGLRLIYYSQIVNDFQKGDIAEGYSVSREKKESFPLTVTSAQKNPTAFYLCASSIDLVGLSYGYTFGSGTRLTVV.

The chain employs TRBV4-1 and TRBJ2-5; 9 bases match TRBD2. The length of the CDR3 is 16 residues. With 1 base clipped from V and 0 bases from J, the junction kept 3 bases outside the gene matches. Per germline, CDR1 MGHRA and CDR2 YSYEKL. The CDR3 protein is CASSQVTSGYQETQYF. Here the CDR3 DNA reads TGCGCCAGCAGCCAAGTAACTAGCGGGTACCAAGAGACCCAGTACTTC.

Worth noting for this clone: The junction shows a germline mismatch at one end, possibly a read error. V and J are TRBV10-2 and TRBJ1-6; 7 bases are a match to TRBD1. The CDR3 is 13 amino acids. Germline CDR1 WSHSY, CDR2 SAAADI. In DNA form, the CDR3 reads TGCGCCAGCAGGGCCGGGACAGATTCGCCCCTCCACTTT. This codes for CASRAGTDSPLHF.

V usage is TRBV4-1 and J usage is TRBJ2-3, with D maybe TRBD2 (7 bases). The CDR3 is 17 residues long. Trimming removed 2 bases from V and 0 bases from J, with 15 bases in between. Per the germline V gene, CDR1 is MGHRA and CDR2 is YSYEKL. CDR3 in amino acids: CASSQPEGGGSTDTQYF. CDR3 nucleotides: TGCGCCAGCAGCCAACCTGAGGGGGGGGGTAGCACAGATACGCAGTATTTT.

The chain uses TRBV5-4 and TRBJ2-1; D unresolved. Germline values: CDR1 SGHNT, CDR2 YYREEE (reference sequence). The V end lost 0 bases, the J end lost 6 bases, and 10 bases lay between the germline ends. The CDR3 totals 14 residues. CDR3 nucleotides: TGTGCCAGCAGCTTGGGGGATCTCGGCAATGAGCAGTTCTTC. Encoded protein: CASSLGDLGNEQFF.

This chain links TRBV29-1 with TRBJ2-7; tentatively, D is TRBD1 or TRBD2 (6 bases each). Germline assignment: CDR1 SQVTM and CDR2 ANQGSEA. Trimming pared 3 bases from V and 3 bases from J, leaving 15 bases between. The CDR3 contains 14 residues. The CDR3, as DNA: TGCAGCGTTGAGTTAACAGGGACTTACTACGAGCAGTACTTC. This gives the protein CSVELTGTYYEQYF.

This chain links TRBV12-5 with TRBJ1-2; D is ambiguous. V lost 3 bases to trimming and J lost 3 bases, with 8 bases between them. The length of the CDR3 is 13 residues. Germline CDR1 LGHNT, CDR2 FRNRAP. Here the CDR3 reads CASGFFPDYGYTF. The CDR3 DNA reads TGTGCTAGTGGTTTTTTTCCGGACTATGGCTACACCTTC. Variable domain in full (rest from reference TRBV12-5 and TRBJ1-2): DARVTQTPRHKVTEMGQEVTMRCQPILGHNTVFWYRQTMMQGLELLAYFRNRAPLDDSGMPKDRFSAEMPDATLATLKIQPSEPRDSAVYFCASGFFPDYGYTFGSGTRLTVV.

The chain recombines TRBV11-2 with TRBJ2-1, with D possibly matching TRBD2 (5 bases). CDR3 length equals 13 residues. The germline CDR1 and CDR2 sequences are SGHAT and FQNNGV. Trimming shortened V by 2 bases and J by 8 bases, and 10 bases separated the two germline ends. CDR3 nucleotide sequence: TGTGCCAGCAGCTTATCGGGCGGGTATGAGCAGTTCTTC. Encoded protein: CASSLSGGYEQFF.

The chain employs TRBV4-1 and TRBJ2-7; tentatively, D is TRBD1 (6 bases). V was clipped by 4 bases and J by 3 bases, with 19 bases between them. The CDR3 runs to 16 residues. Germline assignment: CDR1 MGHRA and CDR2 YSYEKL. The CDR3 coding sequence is TGCGCCAGCAGCCCAGCATACGGGACACTATACTACGAGCAGTACTTC. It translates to CASSPAYGTLYYEQYF.

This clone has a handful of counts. CDR3 nucleotides: TGTGCCAGCAGCGACGGTGGGCATGGCTACACCTTC. Residues: CASSDGGHGYTF. The V gene is TRBV7-6, the J gene TRBJ1-2; no clear D. This CDR3 is built from 12 residues. CDR1 is SGHVS and CDR2 is FNYEAQ in the germline V gene. Trimming cost V 5 bases and J 6 bases, with 10 bases left between them. The whole variable domain, filled in from reference TRBV7-6 and TRBJ1-2, reads GAGVSQSPRYKVTKRGQDVALRCDPISGHVSLYWYRQALGQGPEFLTYFNYEAQQDKSGLPNDRFSAERPEGSISTLTIQRTEQRDSAMYRCASSDGGHGYTFGSGTRLTVV.

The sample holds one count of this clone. CDR3 nucleotide sequence: TGTGCCAGCAGTTTAGTCGGTAACGAGCAGTACTTC. Translating gives CASSLVGNEQYF. This chain links TRBV28 with TRBJ2-7; D is ambiguous. Germline V CDR1 and CDR2: MDHEN, SYDVKM. V lost 2 bases, J lost 5 bases, and 7 bases lay in between. The CDR3 covers 12 residues.

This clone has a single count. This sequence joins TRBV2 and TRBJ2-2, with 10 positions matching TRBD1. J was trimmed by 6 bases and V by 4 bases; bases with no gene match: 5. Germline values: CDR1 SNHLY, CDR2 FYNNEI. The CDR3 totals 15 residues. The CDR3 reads CASSARDRGSGELFF. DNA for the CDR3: TGTGCCAGCAGTGCAAGGGACAGGGGATCCGGGGAGCTGTTTTTT.

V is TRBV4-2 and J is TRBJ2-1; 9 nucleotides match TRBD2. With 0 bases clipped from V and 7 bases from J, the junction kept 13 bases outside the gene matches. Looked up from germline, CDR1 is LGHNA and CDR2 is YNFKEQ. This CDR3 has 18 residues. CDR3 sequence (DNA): TGTGCCAGCAGCCAAGACCAAGTAGTGGCGGGGGGGCGGAATGAGCAGTTCTTC. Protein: CASSQDQVVAGGRNEQFF.

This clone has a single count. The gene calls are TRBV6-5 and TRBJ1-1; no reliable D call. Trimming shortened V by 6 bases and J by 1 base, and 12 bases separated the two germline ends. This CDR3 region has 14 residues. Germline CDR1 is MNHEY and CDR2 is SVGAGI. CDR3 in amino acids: CASSQEAGNTEAFF. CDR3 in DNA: TGTGCCAGCAGCCAGGAGGCGGGGAACACTGAAGCTTTCTTT.

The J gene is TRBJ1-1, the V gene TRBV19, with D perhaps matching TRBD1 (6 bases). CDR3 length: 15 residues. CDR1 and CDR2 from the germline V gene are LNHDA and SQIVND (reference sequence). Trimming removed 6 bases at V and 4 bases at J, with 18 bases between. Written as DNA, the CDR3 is TGTGCCAGTAGATTTTACCAGGGGAGCGGCACTGAAGCTTTCTTT. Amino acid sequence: CASRFYQGSGTEAFF. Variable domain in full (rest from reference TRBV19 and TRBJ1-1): DGGITQSPKYLFRKEGQNVTLSCEQNLNHDAMYWYRQDPGQGLRLIYYSQIVNDFQKGDIAEGYSVSREKKESFPLTVTSAQKNPTAFYLCASRFYQGSGTEAFFGQGTRLTVV.

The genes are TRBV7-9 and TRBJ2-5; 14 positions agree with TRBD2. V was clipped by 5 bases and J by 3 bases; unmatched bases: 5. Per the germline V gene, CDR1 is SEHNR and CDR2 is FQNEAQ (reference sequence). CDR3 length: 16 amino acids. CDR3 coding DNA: TGTGCCAGCAGCGGGACTAGCGGGAGAGAGGAAGAGACCCAGTACTTC. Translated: CASSGTSGREEETQYF. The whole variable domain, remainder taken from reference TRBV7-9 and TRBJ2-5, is DTGVSQNPRHKITKRGQNVTFRCDPISEHNRLYWYRQTLGQGPEFLTYFQNEAQLEKSRLLSDRFSAERPKGSFSTLEIQRTEQGDSAMYLCASSGTSGREEETQYFGPGTRLLVL.

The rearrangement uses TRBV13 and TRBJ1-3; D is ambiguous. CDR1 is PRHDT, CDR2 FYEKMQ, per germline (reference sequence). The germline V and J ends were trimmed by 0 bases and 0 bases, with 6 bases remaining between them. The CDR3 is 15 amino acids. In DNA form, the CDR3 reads TGTGCCAGCAGCTTAGGACTGTTCTCTGGAAACACCATATATTTT. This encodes CASSLGLFSGNTIYF.

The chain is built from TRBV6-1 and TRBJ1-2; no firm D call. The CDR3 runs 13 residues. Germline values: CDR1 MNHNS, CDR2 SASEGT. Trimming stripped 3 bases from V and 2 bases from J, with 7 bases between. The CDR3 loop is CASSEIGNYGYTF. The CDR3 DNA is TGTGCCAGCAGTGAGATAGGAAACTATGGCTACACCTTC.